A single sample is the source of the 4 T cell receptor beta chains below, sequenced in a study of blood T cell repertoires in COVID-19. TCRdb's table, derived via immunoSEQ multiplex PCR, lists solely in-frame clones and lacks some. The repertoire includes about 56,000 clones, roughly 80% of them detected once, and over 10% sits in the top ten. Sample: peripheral blood. The receptor set was obtained from a woman older than 75 with acute or convalescent COVID-19.

This clone was recorded only once. V gene TRBV5-6 combines with J gene TRBJ1-3; the D gene is possibly TRBD1 (5 bases). Germline V lookup: CDR1 SGHDT, CDR2 YYEEEE. The CDR3 is 15 amino acids. V gave up 4 bases and J gave up 1 base, with 12 bases separating them. CDR3 region: CASSLKTASGNTIYF. CDR3 in DNA: TGTGCCAGCAGCCTAAAGACAGCTTCTGGAAACACCATATATTTT.

The J gene is TRBJ1-1, the V gene TRBV19, with D tentatively TRBD1 (5 bases). This CDR3 is 14 amino acids long. V shed 3 bases and J shed 0 bases, with 8 bases lying between them. Per germline, CDR1 LNHDA and CDR2 SQIVND (reference sequence). The CDR3 coding sequence is TGTGCCAGTAGTATCTCGGGGGTGAACACTGAAGCTTTCTTT. It encodes CASSISGVNTEAFF.

The chain couples TRBV2 to TRBJ1-6, with TRBD1 matching over 8 bases. V shed 6 bases and J 7 bases; nucleotides not matched to a gene: 5. Per the germline V gene, CDR1 is SNHLY and CDR2 is FYNNEI. CDR3 length: 14 residues. CDR3 coding DNA: TGTGCCAGCAGCGGACAGGGCGGGAATTCACCCCTCCACTTT. This codes for CASSGQGGNSPLHF.

The V and J genes are TRBV6-1 and TRBJ1-2, with 8 bases that match TRBD1. This CDR3 contains 16 residues. V lost 2 bases, J lost 6 bases, and 11 bases stayed unmatched. Looked up from germline, CDR1 is MNHNS and CDR2 is SASEGT. The CDR3 DNA sequence: TGTGCCAGCAGTGAATTATCCAGGGGGCTTAGCGATGGCTACACCTTC. Protein product: CASSELSRGLSDGYTF.